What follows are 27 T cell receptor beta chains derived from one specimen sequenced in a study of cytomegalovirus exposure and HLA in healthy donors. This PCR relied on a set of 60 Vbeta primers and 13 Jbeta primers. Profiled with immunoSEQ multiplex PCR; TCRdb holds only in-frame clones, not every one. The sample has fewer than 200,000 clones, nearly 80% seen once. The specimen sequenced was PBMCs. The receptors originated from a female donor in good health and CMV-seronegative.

In DNA form, the CDR3 reads TGTGCCAGCAGACGACAGGGGGCGAGTCTCTACGAGCAGTACTTC. Translation gives CASRRQGASLYEQYF. The chain has TRBV6-6 and TRBJ2-7, with TRBD1 matching over 10 bases. V was pared by 6 bases and J by 3 bases, with 8 bases of the junction left unmatched. This CDR3 has 15 residues. CDR1 MNHNY and CDR2 SVGAGI come from the germline V gene (reference sequence).

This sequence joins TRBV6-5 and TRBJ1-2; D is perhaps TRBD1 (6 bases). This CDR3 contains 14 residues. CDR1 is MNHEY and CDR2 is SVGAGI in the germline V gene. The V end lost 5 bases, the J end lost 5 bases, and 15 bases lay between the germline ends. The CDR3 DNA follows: TGTGCCAGCAGTCGCCCGGACAGCTTTTATGGCTACACCTTC. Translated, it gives CASSRPDSFYGYTF.

CDR3 coding DNA: TGCGCCAGCGGCTTTTCCGGGACAGGCACCTACAATGAGCAGTTCTTC. It translates to CASGFSGTGTYNEQFF. The chain employs TRBV4-1 and TRBJ2-1; 8 nucleotides match TRBD1. Germline V lookup: CDR1 MGHRA, CDR2 YSYEKL. V trimming: 8 bases; J trimming: 2 bases; junction bases outside the gene matches: 11. The length of the CDR3 is 16 residues.

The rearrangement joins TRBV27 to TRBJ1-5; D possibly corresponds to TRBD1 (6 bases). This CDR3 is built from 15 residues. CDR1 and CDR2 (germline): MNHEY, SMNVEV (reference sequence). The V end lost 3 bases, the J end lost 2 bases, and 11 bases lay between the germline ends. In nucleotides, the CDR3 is TGTGCCAGCAGTTTCAGGGGTAGGGGCAATCAGCCCCAGCATTTT. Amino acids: CASSFRGRGNQPQHF.

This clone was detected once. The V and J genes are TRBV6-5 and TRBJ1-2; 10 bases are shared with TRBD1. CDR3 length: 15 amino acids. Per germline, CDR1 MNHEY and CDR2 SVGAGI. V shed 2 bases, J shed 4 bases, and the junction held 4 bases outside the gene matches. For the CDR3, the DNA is TGTGCCAGCAGTTACGGGGGACAGGGGACCTATGGCTACACCTTC. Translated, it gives CASSYGGQGTYGYTF.

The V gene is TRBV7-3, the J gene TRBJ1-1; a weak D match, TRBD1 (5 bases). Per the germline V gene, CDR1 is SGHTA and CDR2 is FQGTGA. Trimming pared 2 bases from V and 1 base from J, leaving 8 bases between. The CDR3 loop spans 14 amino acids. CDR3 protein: CASSLSTANTEAFF. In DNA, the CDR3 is TGTGCCAGCAGCTTATCGACAGCGAACACTGAAGCTTTCTTT.

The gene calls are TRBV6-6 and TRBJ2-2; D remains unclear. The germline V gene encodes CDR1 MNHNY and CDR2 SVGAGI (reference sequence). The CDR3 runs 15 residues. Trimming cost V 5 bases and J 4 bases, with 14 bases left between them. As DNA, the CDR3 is TGTGCCAGCAGTCGCCTAACAGTAGGCACCGGGGAGCTGTTTTTT. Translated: CASSRLTVGTGELFF.

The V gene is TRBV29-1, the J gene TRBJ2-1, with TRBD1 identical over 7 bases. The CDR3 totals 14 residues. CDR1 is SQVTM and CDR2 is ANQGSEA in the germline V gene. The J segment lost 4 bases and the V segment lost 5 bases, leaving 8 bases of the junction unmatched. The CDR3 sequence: CSVRGKQGYNEQFF. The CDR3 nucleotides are TGCAGCGTTAGGGGAAAACAGGGGTACAATGAGCAGTTCTTC.

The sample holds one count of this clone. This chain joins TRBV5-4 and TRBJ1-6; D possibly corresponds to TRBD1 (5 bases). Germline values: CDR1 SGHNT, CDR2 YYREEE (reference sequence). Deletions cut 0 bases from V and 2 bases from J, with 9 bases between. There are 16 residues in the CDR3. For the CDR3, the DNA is TGTGCCAGCAGCTTGGCGCAGGGCGCCTATAATTCACCCCTCCACTTT. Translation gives CASSLAQGAYNSPLHF.

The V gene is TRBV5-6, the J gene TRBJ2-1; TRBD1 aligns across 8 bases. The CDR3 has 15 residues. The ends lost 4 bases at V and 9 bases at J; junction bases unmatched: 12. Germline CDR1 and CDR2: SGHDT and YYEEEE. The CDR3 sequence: CASSETGAGFTEQFF. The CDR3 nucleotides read TGTGCCAGCAGCGAGACAGGGGCGGGTTTCACTGAGCAGTTCTTC. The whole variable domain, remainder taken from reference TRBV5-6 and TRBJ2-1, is DAGVTQSPTHLIKTRGQQVTLRCSPKSGHDTVSWYQQALGQGPQFIFQYYEEEERQRGNFPDRFSGHQFPNYSSELNVNALLLGDSALYLCASSETGAGFTEQFFGPGTRLTVL.

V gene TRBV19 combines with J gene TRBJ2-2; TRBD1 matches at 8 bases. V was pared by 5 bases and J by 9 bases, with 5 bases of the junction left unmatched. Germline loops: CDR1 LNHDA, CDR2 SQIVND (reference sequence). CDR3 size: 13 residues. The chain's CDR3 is CASSDRGSWELFF. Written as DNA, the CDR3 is TGTGCCAGTAGTGACAGGGGAAGTTGGGAGCTGTTTTTT.

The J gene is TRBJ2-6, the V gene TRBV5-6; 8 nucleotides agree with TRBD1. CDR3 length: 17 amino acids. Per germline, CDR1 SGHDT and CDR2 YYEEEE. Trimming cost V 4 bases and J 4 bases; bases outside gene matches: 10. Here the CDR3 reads CASSARDRSPGANVLTF. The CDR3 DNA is TGTGCCAGCAGCGCACGGGACAGGTCTCCCGGGGCCAACGTCCTGACTTTC. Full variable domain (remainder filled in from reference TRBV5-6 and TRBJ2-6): DAGVTQSPTHLIKTRGQQVTLRCSPKSGHDTVSWYQQALGQGPQFIFQYYEEEERQRGNFPDRFSGHQFPNYSSELNVNALLLGDSALYLCASSARDRSPGANVLTFGAGSRLTVL.

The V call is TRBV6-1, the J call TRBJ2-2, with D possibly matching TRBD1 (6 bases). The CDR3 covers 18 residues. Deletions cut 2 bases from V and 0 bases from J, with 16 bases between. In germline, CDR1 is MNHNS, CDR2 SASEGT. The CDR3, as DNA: TGTGCCAGCAGTGAACAGACAAGGGGGTGGTCGAACACCGGGGAGCTGTTTTTT. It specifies CASSEQTRGWSNTGELFF.

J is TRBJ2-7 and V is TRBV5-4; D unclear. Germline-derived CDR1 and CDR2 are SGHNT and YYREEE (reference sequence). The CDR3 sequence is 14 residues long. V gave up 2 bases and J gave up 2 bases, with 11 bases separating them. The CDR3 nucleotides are TGTGCCAGCAGCTTAAAAAGGAGTCCCTACGAGCAGTACTTC. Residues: CASSLKRSPYEQYF.

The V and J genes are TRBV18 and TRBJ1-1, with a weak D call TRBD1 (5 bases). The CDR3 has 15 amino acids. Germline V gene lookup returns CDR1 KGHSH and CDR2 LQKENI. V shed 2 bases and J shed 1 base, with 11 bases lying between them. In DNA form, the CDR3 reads TGTGCCAGCTCACCAATGGACAAGGGGAACACTGAAGCTTTCTTT. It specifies CASSPMDKGNTEAFF.

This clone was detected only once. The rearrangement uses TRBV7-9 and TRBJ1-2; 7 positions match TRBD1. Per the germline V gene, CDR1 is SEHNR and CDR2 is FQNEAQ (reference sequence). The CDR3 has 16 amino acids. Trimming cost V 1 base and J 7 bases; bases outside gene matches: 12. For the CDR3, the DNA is TGTGCCAGCAGCTTAGGGCCGGGGACAGCGGCTTCTGGCTACACCTTC. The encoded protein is CASSLGPGTAASGYTF.

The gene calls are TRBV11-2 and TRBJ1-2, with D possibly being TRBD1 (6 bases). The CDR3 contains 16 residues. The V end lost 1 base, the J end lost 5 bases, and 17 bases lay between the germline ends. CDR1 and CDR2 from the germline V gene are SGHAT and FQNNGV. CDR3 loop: CASSLGGGPGGYGYTF. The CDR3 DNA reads TGTGCCAGCAGCTTAGGGGGGGGGCCCGGGGGATATGGCTACACCTTC.

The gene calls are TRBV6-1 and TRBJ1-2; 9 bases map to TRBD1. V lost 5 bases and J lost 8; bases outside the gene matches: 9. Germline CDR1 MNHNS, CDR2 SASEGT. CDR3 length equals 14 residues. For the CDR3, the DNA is TGTGCCAGCAGTATAGGGTGGACAGGGGACGGCTACACCTTC. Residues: CASSIGWTGDGYTF.

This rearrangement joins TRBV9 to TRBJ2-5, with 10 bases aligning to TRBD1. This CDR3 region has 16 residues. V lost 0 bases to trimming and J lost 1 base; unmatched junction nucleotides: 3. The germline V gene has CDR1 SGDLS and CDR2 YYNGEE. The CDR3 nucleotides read TGTGCCAGCAGCGTAGGGGACAGGGGTAGCCAAGAGACCCAGTACTTC. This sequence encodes CASSVGDRGSQETQYF.

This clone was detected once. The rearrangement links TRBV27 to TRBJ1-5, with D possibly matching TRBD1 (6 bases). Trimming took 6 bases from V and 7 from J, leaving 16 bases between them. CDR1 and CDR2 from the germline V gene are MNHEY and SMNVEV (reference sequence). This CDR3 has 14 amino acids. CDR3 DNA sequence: TGTGCCAGCAGCCTAAGACAGGTGGAACAGCCCCAGCATTTT. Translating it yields CASSLRQVEQPQHF.

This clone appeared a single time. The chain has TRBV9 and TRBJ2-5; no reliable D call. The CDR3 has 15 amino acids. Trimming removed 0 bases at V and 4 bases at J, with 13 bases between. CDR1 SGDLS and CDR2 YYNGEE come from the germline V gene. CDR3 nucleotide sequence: TGTGCCAGCAGCGTAGGCGGCAGAAACCTAGAGACCCAGTACTTC. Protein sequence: CASSVGGRNLETQYF.

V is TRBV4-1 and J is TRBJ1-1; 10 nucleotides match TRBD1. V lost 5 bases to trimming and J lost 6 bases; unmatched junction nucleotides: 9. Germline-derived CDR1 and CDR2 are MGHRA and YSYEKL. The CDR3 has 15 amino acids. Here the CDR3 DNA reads TGCGCCAGCAGCACCCCGACAGGGGGCAGGGCTGAAGCTTTCTTT. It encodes CASSTPTGGRAEAFF.

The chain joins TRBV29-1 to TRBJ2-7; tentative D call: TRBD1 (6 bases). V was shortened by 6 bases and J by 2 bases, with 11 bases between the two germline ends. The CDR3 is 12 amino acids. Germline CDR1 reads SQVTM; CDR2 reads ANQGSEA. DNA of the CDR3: TGCAGCGTCGTCCAGGGGACCTACGAGCAGTACTTC. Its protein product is CSVVQGTYEQYF.

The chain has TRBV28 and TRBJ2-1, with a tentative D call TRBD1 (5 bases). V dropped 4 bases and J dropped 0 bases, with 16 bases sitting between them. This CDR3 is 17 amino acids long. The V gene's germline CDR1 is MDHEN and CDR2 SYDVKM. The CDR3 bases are TGTGCCAGCAGTTCCTCTGGGGCCAGAAGCTCCTACAATGAGCAGTTCTTC. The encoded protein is CASSSSGARSSYNEQFF.

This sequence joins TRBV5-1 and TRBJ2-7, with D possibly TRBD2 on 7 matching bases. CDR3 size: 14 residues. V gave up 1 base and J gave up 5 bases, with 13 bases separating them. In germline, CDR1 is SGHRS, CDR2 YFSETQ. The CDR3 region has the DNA TGCGCCAGCAGCTTGTTCGGGGGGCTCGACGAGCAGTACTTC. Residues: CASSLFGGLDEQYF.

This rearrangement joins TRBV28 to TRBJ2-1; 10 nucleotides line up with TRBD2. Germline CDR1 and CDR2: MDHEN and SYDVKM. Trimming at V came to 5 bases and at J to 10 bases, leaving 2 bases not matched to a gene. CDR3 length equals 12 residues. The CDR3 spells CASSRSGREQFF. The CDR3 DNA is TGTGCCAGCAGTCGTAGCGGGAGGGAGCAGTTCTTC.

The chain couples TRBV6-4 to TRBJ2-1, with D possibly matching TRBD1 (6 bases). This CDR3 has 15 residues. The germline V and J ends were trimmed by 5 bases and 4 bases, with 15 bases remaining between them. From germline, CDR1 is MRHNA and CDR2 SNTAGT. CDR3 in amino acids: CASSLEGHLYNEQFF. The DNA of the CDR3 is TGTGCCAGCAGTTTAGAGGGACACCTTTACAATGAGCAGTTCTTC.